Shown below are 2 T cell receptor beta chains from a single sample sequenced in a study of human T cells and chemical hapten exposure. Each CDR3 protein is one row after TCRdb ran MiXCR on the RACE reads. This sample carries 180,000 or so distinct CDR3 sequences, more than 25% of them seen once, and the ten largest clones take roughly 3%. Time point described: pre-sensitization, week 0. Treatment of the sample: therapeutic diphenylcyclopropenone sensitization with weekly scalp DPC. The specimen comprised whole blood, sampled in connection with sensitization to the hapten diphenylcyclopropenone (DPC). The receptor source for this set is a woman aged 30 to 39 with alopecia areata. Some clones in this sample may be carry-over from other donors' samples.

This clonotype was detected ten times or more. This rearrangement joins TRBV28 to TRBJ1-1; D unresolved. This CDR3 comprises 12 residues. Trimming removed 7 bases from V and 4 bases from J, with 10 bases in between. Germline-derived CDR1 and CDR2 are MDHEN and SYDVKM. The CDR3 sequence: CASINSATEAFF. For the CDR3, the DNA is TGTGCCAGCATCAACTCGGCCACTGAAGCTTTCTTT.

The CDR3 region is CASSLTGNTGELFF. CDR3 DNA sequence: TGTGCCAGCAGCTTGACGGGGAACACCGGGGAGCTGTTTTTT. The V gene is TRBV5-5, the J gene TRBJ2-2, with D unclear. Germline CDR1 SGHKS, CDR2 YYEKEE (reference sequence). Trimming pared 1 base from V and 1 base from J, leaving 5 bases between. The CDR3 is 14 residues long.